One sample yielded the 4 T cell receptor beta chains listed below, sequenced in a study of regulatory T cells in long-lasting Graves disease. With iRepertoire HTBI primers and Arm-PCR of CDR3 regions, TCR beta libraries were built. TCRdb independently ran MiXCR on the multiplex PCR reads; one entry per CDR3 protein. The data contain 400,000 or so distinct CDR3 sequences, about a quarter of them singletons. The time point was: persistent/refractory GD, antithyroid drugs over 5 years with positive TRAb. Extracted PBMC RNA gave rise to the TCR library. The sequences come from peripheral blood mononuclear cells (PBMCs), collected when the disease was refractory, from a patient treated with antithyroid drugs. The receptors derive from a female donor with Graves disease.

This clonotype was found many times. The CDR3 sequence: CASSLALAGLGFGTQYF. DNA of the CDR3: TGTGCCAGCAGCTTAGCGCTAGCGGGCCTTGGTTTCGGGACCCAGTACTTC. V and J are TRBV7-9 and TRBJ2-5, with 8 bases identical to TRBD2. The CDR3 is made up of 17 amino acids. V was pared by 0 bases and J by 7 bases, with 13 bases of the junction left unmatched. The germline CDR1 and CDR2 sequences are SEHNR and FQNEAQ (reference sequence).

There are many counts of this clonotype. The rearrangement uses TRBV15 and TRBJ1-4; the D is unclear. The V end lost 2 bases, the J end lost 6 bases, and 13 bases lay between the germline ends. There are 15 residues in the CDR3. Per germline, CDR1 LNHNV and CDR2 YYDKDF (reference sequence). CDR3 protein: CATSRHSGYDEKLFF. CDR3 bases: TGTGCCACCAGCAGACACTCCGGGTACGATGAAAAACTGTTTTTT.

The V call is TRBV12-3 or TRBV12-4, the J call TRBJ2-2; 9 bases fit TRBD1. V was pared by 6 bases and J by 5 bases, with 4 bases of the junction left unmatched. CDR3 length equals 14 residues. Here the CDR3 DNA reads TGTGCCAGCAGCGGACAGGGGTGGACCGGGGAGCTGTTTTTT. This encodes CASSGQGWTGELFF.

This clonotype was detected a few times. This chain links TRBV6-1 with TRBJ2-7; a possible D gene is TRBD1 (6 bases). The CDR3 is made up of 15 amino acids. V lost 8 bases to trimming and J lost 9 bases, with 26 bases between them. Germline V gives CDR1 MNHNS, CDR2 SASEGT. Here the CDR3 DNA reads TGTGCCAGCGCCACCCCCAGGGGCCGCGTCGGGTTGCAGTACTTC. The encoded protein is CASATPRGRVGLQYF.